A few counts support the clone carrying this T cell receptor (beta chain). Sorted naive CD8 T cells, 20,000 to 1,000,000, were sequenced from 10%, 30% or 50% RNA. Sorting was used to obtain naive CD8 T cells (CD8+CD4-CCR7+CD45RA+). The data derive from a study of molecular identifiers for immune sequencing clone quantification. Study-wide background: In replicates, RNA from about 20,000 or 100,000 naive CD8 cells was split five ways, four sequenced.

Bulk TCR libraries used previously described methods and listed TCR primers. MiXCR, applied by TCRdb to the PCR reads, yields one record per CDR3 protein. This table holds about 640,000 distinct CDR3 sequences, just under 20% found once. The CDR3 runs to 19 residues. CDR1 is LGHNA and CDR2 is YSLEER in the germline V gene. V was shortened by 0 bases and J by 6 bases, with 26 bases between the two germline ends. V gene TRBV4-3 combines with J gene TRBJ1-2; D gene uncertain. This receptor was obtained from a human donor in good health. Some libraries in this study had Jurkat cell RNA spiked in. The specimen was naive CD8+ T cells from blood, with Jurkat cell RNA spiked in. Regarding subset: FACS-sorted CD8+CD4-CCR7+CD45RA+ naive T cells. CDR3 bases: TGCGCCAGCAGCCAAGATTGGAGAGGTTACCTTTCTCTTTCGGATGGCTACACCTTC. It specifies CASSQDWRGYLSLSDGYTF.